A selection of T cell receptor beta chains follows, all from one sample in a study of T cells in Graves' hyperthyroidism and ophthalmopathy. TCRdb ran MiXCR on the multiplex PCR reads and lists one entry per CDR3 protein. The sample shows about 690,000 distinct CDR3 sequences, around 16% of them seen only once. Sequencing was performed on blood. Receptor source: a man in his fifties with Graves' hyperthyroidism. CDR3s include the opening cysteine and the closing phenylalanine or tryptophan. Fields, in order: clone size, V gene, D gene, J gene, CDR3 DNA, CDR3 protein. D genes are given only for firm matches. A row's size may be missing; if present it is once, few, many or a size class.

clone_size: .; v_call: TRBV7-6; d_call: TRBD1; j_call: TRBJ1-2; cdr3_nt: TGTGCCAGCAGCTTAGACGGGGGACAGGGGACAGGCTACACCTTC; cdr3_aa: CASSLDGGQGTGYTF
clone_size: .; v_call: TRBV2; d_call: .; j_call: TRBJ1-5; cdr3_nt: TGTGCCAGCAGCCCGGGACCGGGAGAGTTGGCCAATCAGCCCCAGCATTTT; cdr3_aa: CASSPGPGELANQPQHF
clone_size: many; v_call: TRBV11-2; d_call: .; j_call: TRBJ2-7; cdr3_nt: TGTGCCAGCAGCAACCAGGCCCTCGTAGGGGGCTACGAGCAGTACTTC; cdr3_aa: CASSNQALVGGYEQYF
clone_size: few; v_call: TRBV7-3; d_call: .; j_call: TRBJ1-1; cdr3_nt: TGTGCCAGCAGCCAAGGACAGTTTGGCACTGAAGCTTTCTTT; cdr3_aa: CASSQGQFGTEAFF
clone_size: many; v_call: TRBV7-9; d_call: TRBD2; j_call: TRBJ2-7; cdr3_nt: TGTGCCAGCAGCTCGACGACGCGGGGGACCTACGAGCAGTACTTC; cdr3_aa: CASSSTTRGTYEQYF
clone_size: few; v_call: TRBV27; d_call: .; j_call: TRBJ2-1; cdr3_nt: TGTGCCAGCAGTTTATCGCTTGGAAATGAGCAGTTCTTC; cdr3_aa: CASSLSLGNEQFF
clone_size: .; v_call: TRBV10-3; d_call: TRBD1; j_call: TRBJ1-1; cdr3_nt: TGTGCCATCAGTGAGTCGGTAACAGGGGGGTGGACTGAAGCTTTCTTT; cdr3_aa: CAISESVTGGWTEAFF
clone_size: .; v_call: TRBV30; d_call: .; j_call: TRBJ1-5; cdr3_nt: TGTGCCTGGAGTACCTCGAGTCAGCCCCAGCATTTT; cdr3_aa: CAWSTSSQPQHF
clone_size: many; v_call: TRBV28; d_call: TRBD1; j_call: TRBJ1-2; cdr3_nt: TGTGCCAGCAGTGACACCGCGGGACAGGGAAATCACTATGGCTACACCTTC; cdr3_aa: CASSDTAGQGNHYGYTF
clone_size: .; v_call: TRBV10-1; d_call: TRBD2; j_call: TRBJ2-3; cdr3_nt: TGCGCCAGCAGTGAGAGACTACTAGCGGGAGGGCTGACAGATACGCAGTATTTT; cdr3_aa: CASSERLLAGGLTDTQYF
clone_size: few; v_call: TRBV24-1; d_call: .; j_call: TRBJ2-1; cdr3_nt: TGTGCCACCAGTGAACACAGGGGTCGCGGGATCTACAATGAGCAGTTCTTC; cdr3_aa: CATSEHRGRGIYNEQFF
clone_size: many; v_call: TRBV20-1; d_call: .; j_call: TRBJ2-7; cdr3_nt: TGCAGTGCTAAAGGTAGTCGCTACGAGCAGTACTTC; cdr3_aa: CSAKGSRYEQYF
clone_size: many; v_call: TRBV11-2; d_call: TRBD2; j_call: TRBJ2-3; cdr3_nt: TGTGCCAGCAGCTTAGCCGGGAGGGAGATAGATACGCAGTATTTT; cdr3_aa: CASSLAGREIDTQYF
clone_size: .; v_call: TRBV10-3; d_call: TRBD2; j_call: TRBJ2-7; cdr3_nt: TGTGCCATCAGTGAGGCGCTAGCGGGAGGGTTCAACGAGCAGTACTTC; cdr3_aa: CAISEALAGGFNEQYF
clone_size: few; v_call: TRBV5-1; d_call: TRBD1; j_call: TRBJ1-2; cdr3_nt: TGCGCCAGCAGCGGGACAGGGAGTCGTGGCCACACCTTC; cdr3_aa: CASSGTGSRGHTF
clone_size: many; v_call: TRBV19; d_call: .; j_call: TRBJ2-1; cdr3_nt: TGTGCCAGTAAGGGTCGGGGCACCTACAATGAGCAGTTCTTC; cdr3_aa: CASKGRGTYNEQFF
clone_size: few; v_call: TRBV18; d_call: .; j_call: TRBJ2-7; cdr3_nt: TGTGCCAGCTCACCACTGGACCCAAACGAGCAGTACTTC; cdr3_aa: CASSPLDPNEQYF
clone_size: few; v_call: TRBV6-1; d_call: .; j_call: TRBJ1-4; cdr3_nt: TGTGCCAGCAGTGAAGTAGCAACTAATGAAAAACTGTTTTTT; cdr3_aa: CASSEVATNEKLFF
clone_size: few; v_call: TRBV6-2/TRBV6-3; d_call: .; j_call: TRBJ1-5; cdr3_nt: TGTGCCAGCCGCCAGGACAATCAGCCCCAGCATTTT; cdr3_aa: CASRQDNQPQHF
clone_size: many; v_call: TRBV30; d_call: .; j_call: TRBJ1-4; cdr3_nt: TGTGCCTGGACCCCGGCTGCAACTAATGAAAAACTGTTTTTT; cdr3_aa: CAWTPAATNEKLFF
clone_size: many; v_call: TRBV24-1; d_call: TRBD2; j_call: TRBJ2-7; cdr3_nt: TGTGCCACCAGTGATCATGGACTAGCGGGAGGGAGCTCCTACGAGCAGTACTTC; cdr3_aa: CATSDHGLAGGSSYEQYF
clone_size: few; v_call: TRBV20-1; d_call: .; j_call: TRBJ1-5; cdr3_nt: TGCAGTGCTAGTGAGTGGGGTAATAGCAATCAGCCCCAGCATTTT; cdr3_aa: CSASEWGNSNQPQHF
clone_size: many; v_call: TRBV10-3; d_call: .; j_call: TRBJ2-7; cdr3_nt: TGTGCCATCAGTGAAGAGGCAGGGACCTACGAGCAGTACTTC; cdr3_aa: CAISEEAGTYEQYF
clone_size: many; v_call: TRBV28; d_call: .; j_call: TRBJ1-4; cdr3_nt: TGTGCCAGCAGCAGGGATGAAAAACTGTTTTTT; cdr3_aa: CASSRDEKLFF
clone_size: few; v_call: TRBV7-9; d_call: TRBD1; j_call: TRBJ1-1; cdr3_nt: TGTGCCACTGGGACAGAACACACTGAAGCTTTCTTT; cdr3_aa: CATGTEHTEAFF
clone_size: .; v_call: TRBV19; d_call: .; j_call: TRBJ2-6; cdr3_nt: TGTGCCAGTAGTATAGACGGGTCTGGGGCCAACGTCCTGACTTTC; cdr3_aa: CASSIDGSGANVLTF
clone_size: .; v_call: TRBV12-3/TRBV12-4; d_call: .; j_call: TRBJ1-4; cdr3_nt: TGTGCCAGCAGTTCCGCCGATGAAAAACTGTTTTTT; cdr3_aa: CASSSADEKLFF
clone_size: many; v_call: TRBV5-1; d_call: .; j_call: TRBJ2-1; cdr3_nt: TGCGCCAGCAGCTTTCAGCAGGGGGGTGAGCAGTTCTTC; cdr3_aa: CASSFQQGGEQFF